A single sample is the source of the 20 T cell receptor beta chains below, sequenced in a study of T cell responses to AZD1222 COVID-19 vaccine. Assay used: immunoSEQ multiplex PCR; TCRdb lists only in-frame clones, some missing. The sample holds around 110,000 clones, around 88% seen once. The input for sequencing was peripheral blood, taken on day 0 of AZD1222 vaccination. Receptors originate from an adult in good health.

The V call is TRBV28, the J call TRBJ2-2; D remains unclear. CDR3 length: 15 residues. Germline V gene data show CDR1 as MDHEN and CDR2 as SYDVKM. Trimming took 7 bases from V and 0 from J, leaving 12 bases between them. CDR3 nucleotide sequence: TGTGCCAGCACCCCCGTGACAACGAACACCGGGGAGCTGTTTTTT. Translated: CASTPVTTNTGELFF.

In its sample, this clone was seen a few times. The chain employs TRBV30 and TRBJ2-3; D possibly corresponds to TRBD1 (5 bases). CDR3 length: 14 residues. V was trimmed by 3 bases and J by 4 bases, leaving 14 bases between them. Germline V gene data show CDR1 as GTSNPN and CDR2 as SVGIG (reference sequence). CDR3 DNA sequence: TGTGCCTGGAGCGAACCTACAGGAGCAGATACGCAGTATTTT. This translates into CAWSEPTGADTQYF. The whole variable domain, filled in from reference TRBV30 and TRBJ2-3, reads SQTIHQWPATLVQPVGSPLSLECTVEGTSNPNLYWYRQAAGRGLQLLFYSVGIGQISSEVPQNLSASRPQDRQFILSSKKLLLSDSGFYLCAWSEPTGADTQYFGPGTRLTVL.

The rearrangement links TRBV7-2 to TRBJ1-6, with a possible D match to TRBD1 (6 bases). Germline values: CDR1 SGHTA, CDR2 FQGNSA. The CDR3 totals 16 residues. V was clipped by 3 bases and J by 10 bases, with 19 bases between them. The CDR3 region has the DNA TGTGCCAGCAGCTTGGGGTCGACAGGTCTGTACTCACCCCTCCACTTT. Protein sequence: CASSLGSTGLYSPLHF.

This clone was seen only once. This chain connects TRBV9 to TRBJ1-3; D remains ambiguous. Germline V gene data show CDR1 as SGDLS and CDR2 as YYNGEE. The CDR3 loop spans 15 amino acids. The V and J ends lost 4 bases and 0 bases respectively, with 11 bases between them. The CDR3 reads CASSPDRNSGNTIYF. Written as DNA, the CDR3 is TGTGCCAGCAGCCCGGACCGAAACTCTGGAAACACCATATATTTT. Together with reference TRBV9 and TRBJ1-3, the CDR3 gives the full variable domain: DSGVTQTPKHLITATGQRVTLRCSPRSGDLSVYWYQQSLDQGLQFLIQYYNGEERAKGNILERFSAQQFPDLHSELNLSSLELGDSALYFCASSPDRNSGNTIYFGEGSWLTVV.

In this sample, this clone turned up once. The chain links TRBV2 to TRBJ1-2; D may be TRBD1 (5 bases). The CDR3 consists of 14 residues. V was clipped by 7 bases and J by 4 bases, with 16 bases between them. The germline gives CDR1 SNHLY, CDR2 FYNNEI. CDR3 nucleotide sequence: TGTGCCAGCATTGACCGACCGGGGGGCTATGGCTACACCTTC. Residues: CASIDRPGGYGYTF.

The rearrangement joins TRBV19 to TRBJ2-1; TRBD1 agrees at 10 bases. The CDR3 contains 17 residues. J gave up 5 bases and V 5 bases, and 12 bases lay outside the gene matches. CDR1 and CDR2 (germline): LNHDA, SQIVND (reference sequence). The CDR3 here is CASSFSHGTGADNEQFF. The CDR3 DNA follows: TGTGCCAGTAGTTTCTCCCACGGGACAGGGGCTGACAATGAGCAGTTCTTC.

The chain carries TRBV27 and TRBJ2-7; D is uncertain. The CDR3 totals 14 residues. V lost 5 bases to trimming and J lost 3 bases, with 14 bases between them. Per the germline V gene, CDR1 is MNHEY and CDR2 is SMNVEV (reference sequence). The CDR3 sequence is CASSATGFVYEQYF. The DNA of the CDR3 is TGTGCCAGCAGTGCTACTGGCTTTGTCTACGAGCAGTACTTC.

The chain is built from TRBV7-2 and TRBJ1-4; D is possibly TRBD1 (5 bases). The V gene lost 5 bases and the J gene lost 4 bases, with 14 bases spanning the gap. The CDR3 runs to 15 residues. CDR1 SGHTA and CDR2 FQGNSA come from the germline V gene. CDR3 protein: CASSDQGTVNEKLFF. CDR3 DNA sequence: TGTGCCAGCAGCGATCAGGGTACAGTTAATGAAAAACTGTTTTTT.

The V call is TRBV7-2, the J call TRBJ1-1; D uncertain. CDR1 and CDR2 (germline): SGHTA, FQGNSA. The CDR3 length is 16 residues. Trimming took off 5 bases at V and 1 base at J, with 17 bases between the two ends. The CDR3 sequence: CASSPRRALGNTEAFF. CDR3 bases: TGTGCCAGCAGCCCCAGGAGGGCCTTGGGGAACACTGAAGCTTTCTTT.

V gene TRBV11-1 combines with J gene TRBJ2-4; D gene uncertain. CDR3 length equals 16 residues. V lost 4 bases and J lost 1, with 14 bases in between. Looked up from germline, CDR1 is SGHAT and CDR2 is FQDESV (reference sequence). Here the CDR3 reads CASSSTTPRAKNIQYF. The CDR3 region has the DNA TGTGCCAGCAGCTCCACAACCCCGCGGGCCAAAAACATTCAGTACTTC.

The chain uses TRBV7-2 and TRBJ2-7; D tentatively fits TRBD1 or TRBD2 (5 bases each). CDR1 and CDR2 from the germline V gene are SGHTA and FQGNSA. Trimming took off 5 bases at V and 3 bases at J, with 14 bases between the two ends. This CDR3 contains 14 residues. Here the CDR3 reads CASSDPGHHYEQYF. The CDR3 bases are TGTGCCAGCAGCGACCCGGGGCACCACTACGAGCAGTACTTC.

CDR3 amino acids: CASKHQSNTGELFF. CDR3 DNA sequence: TGTGCCAGCAAACACCAGTCGAACACCGGGGAGCTGTTTTTT. This chain links TRBV3-1 (or the pseudogene TRBV3-2) with TRBJ2-2, with D uncertain. Germline V lookup: CDR1 LGHDT, CDR2 YNNKEL (reference sequence). The CDR3 runs to 14 residues. Trimming took 7 bases from V and 0 from J, leaving 9 bases between them.

The V gene is TRBV7-6, the J gene TRBJ1-4; 8 bases map to TRBD1. The CDR3 is made up of 15 amino acids. The germline CDR1 and CDR2 sequences are SGHVS and FNYEAQ. With 5 bases clipped from V and 5 bases from J, the junction kept 7 bases outside the gene matches. The DNA of the CDR3 is TGTGCCAGCAGCGTTGGACAGGGAGCGAATGAAAAACTGTTTTTT. Translating it yields CASSVGQGANEKLFF.

The chain combines TRBV6-5 with TRBJ2-7; 11 bases fit TRBD2. CDR1 is MNHEY and CDR2 is SVGAGI in the germline V gene. V lost 0 bases, J lost 6 bases, and 4 bases stayed unmatched. This CDR3 has 15 amino acids. Written as DNA, the CDR3 is TGTGCCAGCAGTTACTCGACTAGCGGGGTACTCGAGCAGTACTTC. Translating gives CASSYSTSGVLEQYF.

The table lists this clone with a count of one. This sequence joins TRBV5-4 and TRBJ1-2; 11 positions match TRBD1. Per the germline V gene, CDR1 is SGHNT and CDR2 is YYREEE (reference sequence). With 0 bases clipped from V and 0 bases from J, the junction kept 7 bases outside the gene matches. The CDR3 loop spans 18 amino acids. The CDR3 loop reads CASSLGGTGGPANYGYTF. Here the CDR3 DNA reads TGTGCCAGCAGCTTGGGGGGGACAGGGGGACCAGCTAACTATGGCTACACCTTC.

This chain links TRBV7-9 with TRBJ2-7, with D unclear. Trimming stripped 1 base from V and 2 bases from J, with 3 bases between. CDR1 and CDR2 from the germline V gene are SEHNR and FQNEAQ (reference sequence). The CDR3 has 12 residues. The CDR3 region is CASSLGAYEQYF. In nucleotides, the CDR3 is TGTGCCAGCAGCTTAGGTGCCTACGAGCAGTACTTC.

CDR3 sequence reads: CASSVDRSRGYEQYF. Here the CDR3 DNA reads TGTGCCAGCAGCGTCGACAGGAGCCGGGGCTACGAGCAGTACTTC. This chain connects TRBV7-9 to TRBJ2-7, with a possible D match to TRBD1 (6 bases). CDR1 is SEHNR and CDR2 is FQNEAQ in the germline V gene (reference sequence). Trimming took 5 bases from V and 3 from J, leaving 17 bases between them. This CDR3 is built from 15 residues.

The chain joins TRBV28 to TRBJ1-1; D is perhaps TRBD1 (6 bases). In germline, CDR1 is MDHEN, CDR2 SYDVKM. The CDR3 totals 14 residues. Trimming pared 6 bases from V and 4 bases from J, leaving 15 bases between. The CDR3 sequence: CASRGRGISTEAFF. The CDR3 region has the DNA TGTGCCAGCAGGGGGAGGGGGATAAGCACTGAAGCTTTCTTT.

This clone came up once. The chain joins TRBV10-3 to TRBJ2-1; 12 bases align to TRBD1. The CDR3 sequence is 18 residues long. Losses at the gene ends were 9 bases for V and 3 bases for J; bases not matched to a gene: 15. The germline V gene encodes CDR1 ENHRY and CDR2 SYGVKD. This chain's CDR3 is CAIGVISGQGALYNEQFF. The CDR3 DNA follows: TGTGCCATTGGCGTTATATCGGGACAGGGGGCCCTCTACAATGAGCAGTTCTTC.

The chain carries TRBV2 and TRBJ1-1; D remains ambiguous. This CDR3 contains 14 residues. Germline assignment: CDR1 SNHLY and CDR2 FYNNEI. V gave up 2 bases and J gave up 1 base, with 8 bases separating them. The CDR3 DNA is TGTGCCAGCAGTGAAATTCGGCAGAACACTGAAGCTTTCTTT. It translates to CASSEIRQNTEAFF.